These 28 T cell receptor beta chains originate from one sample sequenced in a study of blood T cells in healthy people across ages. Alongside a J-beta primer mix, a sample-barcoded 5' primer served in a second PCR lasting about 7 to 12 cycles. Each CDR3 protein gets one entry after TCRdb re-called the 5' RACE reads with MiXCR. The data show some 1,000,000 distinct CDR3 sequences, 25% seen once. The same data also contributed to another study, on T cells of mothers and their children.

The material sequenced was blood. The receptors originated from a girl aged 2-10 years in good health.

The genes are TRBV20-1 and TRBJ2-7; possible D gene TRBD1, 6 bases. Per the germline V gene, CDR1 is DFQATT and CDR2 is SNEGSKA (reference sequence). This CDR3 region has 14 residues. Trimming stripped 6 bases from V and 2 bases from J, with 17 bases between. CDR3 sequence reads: CSAILDRLPYEQYF. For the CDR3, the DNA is TGCAGTGCCATCCTTGACAGGTTACCCTACGAGCAGTACTTC.

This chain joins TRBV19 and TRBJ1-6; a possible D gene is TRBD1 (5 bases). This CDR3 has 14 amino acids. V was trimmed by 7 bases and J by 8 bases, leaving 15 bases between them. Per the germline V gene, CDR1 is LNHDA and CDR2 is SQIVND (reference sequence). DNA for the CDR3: TGTGCCAGTAACCCGAATTGGGGGGATTCACCCCTCCACTTT. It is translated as CASNPNWGDSPLHF.

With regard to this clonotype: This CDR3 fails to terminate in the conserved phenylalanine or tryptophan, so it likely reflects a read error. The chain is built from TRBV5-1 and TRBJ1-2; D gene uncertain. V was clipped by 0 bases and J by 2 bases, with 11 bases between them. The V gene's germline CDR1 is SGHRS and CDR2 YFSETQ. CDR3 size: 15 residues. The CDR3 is CASSLGSGENYGYTL. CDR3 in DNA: TGCGCCAGCAGCTTGGGGAGCGGTGAAAACTATGGCTACACCCTC.

CDR3 in amino acids: CASSLTRVSGELFF. The CDR3 coding sequence is TGTGCCAGCAGTTTAACGAGGGTGTCGGGGGAGCTGTTTTTT. The chain is built from TRBV12-3 or TRBV12-4 and TRBJ2-2, with D possibly being TRBD2 (5 bases). This CDR3 is built from 14 residues. The V end lost 2 bases, the J end lost 8 bases, and 12 bases lay between the germline ends.

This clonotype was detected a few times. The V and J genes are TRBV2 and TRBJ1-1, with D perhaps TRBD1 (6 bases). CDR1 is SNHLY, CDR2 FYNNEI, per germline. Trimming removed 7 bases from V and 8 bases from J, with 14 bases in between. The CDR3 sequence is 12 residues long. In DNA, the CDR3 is TGTGCCAGCACCCTGCGGGGGCACGAAGCTTTCTTT. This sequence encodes CASTLRGHEAFF.

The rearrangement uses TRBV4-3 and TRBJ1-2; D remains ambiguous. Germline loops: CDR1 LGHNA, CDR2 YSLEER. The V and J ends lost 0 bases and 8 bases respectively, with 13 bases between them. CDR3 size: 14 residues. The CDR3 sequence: CASSQDSFIGGYTF. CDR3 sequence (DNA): TGCGCCAGCAGCCAAGATAGTTTTATCGGGGGCTACACCTTC.

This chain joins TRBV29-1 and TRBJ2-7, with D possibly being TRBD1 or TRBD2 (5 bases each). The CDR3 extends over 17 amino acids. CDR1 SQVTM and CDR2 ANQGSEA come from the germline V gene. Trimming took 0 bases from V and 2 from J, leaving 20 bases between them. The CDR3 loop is CSVEDRGGSGRPYEQYF. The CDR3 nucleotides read TGCAGCGTTGAAGATCGGGGCGGCAGCGGACGCCCCTACGAGCAGTACTTC.

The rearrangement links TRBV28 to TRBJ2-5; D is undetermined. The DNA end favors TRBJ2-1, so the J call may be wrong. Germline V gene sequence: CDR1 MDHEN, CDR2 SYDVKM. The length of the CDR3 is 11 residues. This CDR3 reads CASQSRDEQFF. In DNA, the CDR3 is TGTGCCAGCCAATCTAGGGATGAGCAGTTCTTC.

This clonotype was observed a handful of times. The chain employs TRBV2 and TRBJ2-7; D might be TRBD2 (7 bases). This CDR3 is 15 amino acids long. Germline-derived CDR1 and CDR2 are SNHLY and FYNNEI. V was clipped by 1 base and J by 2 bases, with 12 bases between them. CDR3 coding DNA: TGTGCCAGCAGTGAAGGAAGGGGGGGCCCCTACGAGCAGTACTTC. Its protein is CASSEGRGGPYEQYF.

The CDR3 DNA is TGCAGTGCCGATCGGACAGGAGCTATAGAAAAACTGTTTTTT. It yields the protein CSADRTGAIEKLFF. The chain joins TRBV20-1 to TRBJ1-4, with 7 bases that match TRBD1. V dropped 6 bases and J dropped 8; count of bases not matched to a gene: 12. Germline V gene sequence: CDR1 DFQATT, CDR2 SNEGSKA (reference sequence). CDR3 length: 14 amino acids.

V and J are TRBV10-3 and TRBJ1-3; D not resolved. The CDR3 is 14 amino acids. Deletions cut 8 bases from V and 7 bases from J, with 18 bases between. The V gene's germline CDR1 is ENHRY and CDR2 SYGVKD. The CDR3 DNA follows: TGTGCCATCCGCGGTGGAGAAAGAGGGAACACCATATATTTT. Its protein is CAIRGGERGNTIYF.

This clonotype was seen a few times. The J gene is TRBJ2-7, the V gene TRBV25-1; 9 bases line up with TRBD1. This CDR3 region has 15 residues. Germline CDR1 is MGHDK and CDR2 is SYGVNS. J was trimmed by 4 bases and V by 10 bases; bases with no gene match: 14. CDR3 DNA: TGTGCCACCCTCGCCCCGGGACAGGGTAGGTACGAGCAGTACTTC. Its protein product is CATLAPGQGRYEQYF.

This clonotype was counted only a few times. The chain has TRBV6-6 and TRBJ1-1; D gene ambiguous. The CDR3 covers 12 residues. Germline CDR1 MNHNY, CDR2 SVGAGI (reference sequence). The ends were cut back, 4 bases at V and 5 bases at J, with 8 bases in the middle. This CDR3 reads CASSSGLTEAFF. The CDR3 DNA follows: TGTGCCAGCAGTTCCGGACTTACTGAAGCTTTCTTT.

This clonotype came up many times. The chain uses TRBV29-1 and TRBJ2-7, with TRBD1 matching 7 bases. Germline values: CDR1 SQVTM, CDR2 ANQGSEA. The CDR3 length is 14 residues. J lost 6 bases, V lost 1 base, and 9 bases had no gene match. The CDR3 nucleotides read TGCAGCGTTGAAGGACCCAGGACAGGCGGCGAGCAGTACTTC. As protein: CSVEGPRTGGEQYF.

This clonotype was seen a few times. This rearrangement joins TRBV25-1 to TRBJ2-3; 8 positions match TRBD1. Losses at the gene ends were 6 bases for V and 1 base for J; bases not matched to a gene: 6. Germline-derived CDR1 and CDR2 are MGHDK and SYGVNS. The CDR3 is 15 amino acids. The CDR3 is CASSETGQGTDTQYF. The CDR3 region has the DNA TGTGCCAGCAGCGAAACGGGACAGGGCACAGATACGCAGTATTTT.

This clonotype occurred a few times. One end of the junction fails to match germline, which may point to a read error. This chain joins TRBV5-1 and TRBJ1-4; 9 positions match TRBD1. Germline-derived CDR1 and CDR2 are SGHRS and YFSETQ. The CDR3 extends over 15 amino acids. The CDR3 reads CASHPQGATNEKLFF. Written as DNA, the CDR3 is TGCGCCAGCCATCCACAGGGGGCAACCAATGAAAAACTGTTTTTT.

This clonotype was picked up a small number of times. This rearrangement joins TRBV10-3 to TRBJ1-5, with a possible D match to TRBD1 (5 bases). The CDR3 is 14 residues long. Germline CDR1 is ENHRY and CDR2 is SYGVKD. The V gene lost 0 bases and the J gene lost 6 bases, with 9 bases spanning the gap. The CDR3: CAISESTGLQPQHF. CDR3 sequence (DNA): TGTGCCATCAGTGAGTCGACGGGGCTTCAGCCCCAGCATTTT.

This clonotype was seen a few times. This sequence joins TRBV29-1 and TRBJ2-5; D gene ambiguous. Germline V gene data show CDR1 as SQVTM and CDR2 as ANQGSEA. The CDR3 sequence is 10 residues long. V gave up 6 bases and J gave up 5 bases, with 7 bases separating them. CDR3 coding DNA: TGCAGCGTCCCCGCGGAGACCCAGTACTTC. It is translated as CSVPAETQYF.

CDR3 sequence reads: CSVVGQSAGANVLTF. CDR3 in DNA: TGCAGCGTTGTGGGTCAATCTGCTGGGGCCAACGTCCTGACTTTC. J is TRBJ2-6 and V is TRBV29-1; no reliable D call. Per germline, CDR1 SQVTM and CDR2 ANQGSEA. The CDR3 is 15 amino acids. V gave up 4 bases and J gave up 2 bases, with 12 bases separating them.

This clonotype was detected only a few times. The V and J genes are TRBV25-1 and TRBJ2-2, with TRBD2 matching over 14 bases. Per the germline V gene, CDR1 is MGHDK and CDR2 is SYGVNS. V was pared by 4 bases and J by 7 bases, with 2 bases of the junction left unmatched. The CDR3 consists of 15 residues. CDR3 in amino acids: CASSGLAGGVGELFF. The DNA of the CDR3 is TGTGCCAGCAGTGGACTAGCGGGAGGGGTCGGGGAGCTGTTTTTT.

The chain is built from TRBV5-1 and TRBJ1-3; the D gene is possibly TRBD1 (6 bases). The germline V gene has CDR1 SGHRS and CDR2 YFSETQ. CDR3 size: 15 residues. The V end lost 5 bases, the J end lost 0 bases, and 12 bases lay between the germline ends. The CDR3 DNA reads TGCGCCAGCAGGACAGGAGCCGACTCTGGAAACACCATATATTTT. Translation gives CASRTGADSGNTIYF.

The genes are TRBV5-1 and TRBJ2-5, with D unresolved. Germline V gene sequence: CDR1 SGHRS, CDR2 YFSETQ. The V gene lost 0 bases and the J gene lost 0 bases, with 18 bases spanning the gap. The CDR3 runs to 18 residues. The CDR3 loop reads CASSLGARRDTYQETQYF. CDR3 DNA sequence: TGCGCCAGCAGCTTGGGGGCCCGACGTGATACGTACCAAGAGACCCAGTACTTC.

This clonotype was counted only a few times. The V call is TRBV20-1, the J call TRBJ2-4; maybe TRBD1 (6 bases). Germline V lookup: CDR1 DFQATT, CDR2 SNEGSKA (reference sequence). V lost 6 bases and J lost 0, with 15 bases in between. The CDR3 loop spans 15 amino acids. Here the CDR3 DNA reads TGCAGTGCAGCTCAGGGGCGTCTAGCCAAAAACATTCAGTACTTC. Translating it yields CSAAQGRLAKNIQYF.

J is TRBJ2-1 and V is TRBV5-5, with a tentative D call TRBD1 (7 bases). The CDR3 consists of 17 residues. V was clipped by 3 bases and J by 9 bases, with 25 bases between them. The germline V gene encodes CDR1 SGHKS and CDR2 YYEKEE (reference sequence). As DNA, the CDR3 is TGTGCCAGCAGCTCCCCTCAGATATTGACAGGGAGGACTGAGCAGTTCTTC. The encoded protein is CASSSPQILTGRTEQFF.

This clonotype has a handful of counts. CDR3 loop: CASSLSAMNTEAFF. The CDR3 DNA follows: TGTGCCAGCAGTTTATCAGCCATGAACACTGAAGCTTTCTTT. The V and J genes are TRBV12-3 or TRBV12-4 and TRBJ1-1; no firm D call. The CDR3 loop spans 14 amino acids. Trimming took 2 bases from V and 0 from J, leaving 7 bases between them.

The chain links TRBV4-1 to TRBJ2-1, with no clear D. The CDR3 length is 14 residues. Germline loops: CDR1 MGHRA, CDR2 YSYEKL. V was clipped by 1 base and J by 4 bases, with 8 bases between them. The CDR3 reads CASSQALFYNEQFF. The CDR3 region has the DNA TGCGCCAGCAGCCAAGCCCTATTTTACAATGAGCAGTTCTTC.

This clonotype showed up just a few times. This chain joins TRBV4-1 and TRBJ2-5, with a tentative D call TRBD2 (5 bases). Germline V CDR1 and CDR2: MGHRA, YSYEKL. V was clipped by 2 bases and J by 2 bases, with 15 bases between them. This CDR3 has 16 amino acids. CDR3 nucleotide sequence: TGCGCCAGCAGCCAACTTGGGTTCCTAGCACAAGAGACCCAGTACTTC. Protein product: CASSQLGFLAQETQYF.

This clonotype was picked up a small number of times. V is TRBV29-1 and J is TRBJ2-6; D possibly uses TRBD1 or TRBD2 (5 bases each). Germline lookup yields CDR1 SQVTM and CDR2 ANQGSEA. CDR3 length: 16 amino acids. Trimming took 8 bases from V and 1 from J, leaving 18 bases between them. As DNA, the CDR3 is TGCAGCATACCGGGACCTTCTTTTTCTGGGGCCAACGTCCTGACTTTC. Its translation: CSIPGPSFSGANVLTF. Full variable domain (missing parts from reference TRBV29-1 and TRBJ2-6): SAVISQKPSRDICQRGTSLTIQCQVDSQVTMMFWYRQQPGQSLTLIATANQGSEATYESGFVIDKFPISRPNLTFSTLTVSNMSPEDSSIYLCSIPGPSFSGANVLTFGAGSRLTVL.